This T cell receptor beta chain was identified in a study of T cell responses to AZD1222 COVID-19 vaccine. Study in general: Pooling of second doses given at about 4 or about 12 weeks was done. Study-wide findings and caveats: The number of AZD1222 recipients seropositive at baseline was only 5 to 7.

This clone has a single count. Antigen specificity is unknown. Sequencing was performed with immunoSEQ multiplex PCR; in TCRdb, only in-frame clones are kept and a portion is missing. The sample lists about 120,000 clones, approximately 87% occurring once. The source of this sequence is an adult in good health. The sequencing here drew on peripheral blood, taken on day 0 of AZD1222 vaccination.

The CDR3 DNA reads TGTGCCAGCACCCTAGCGGGAGGGCCCACCACCTTCCCGTTCTTC. Residues: CASTLAGGPTTFPFF. The chain recombines TRBV28 with TRBJ2-1; 12 positions match TRBD2. J gave up 15 bases and V 7 bases, and 16 bases lay outside the gene matches. This CDR3 contains 15 residues. Germline CDR1 and CDR2: MDHEN and SYDVKM.